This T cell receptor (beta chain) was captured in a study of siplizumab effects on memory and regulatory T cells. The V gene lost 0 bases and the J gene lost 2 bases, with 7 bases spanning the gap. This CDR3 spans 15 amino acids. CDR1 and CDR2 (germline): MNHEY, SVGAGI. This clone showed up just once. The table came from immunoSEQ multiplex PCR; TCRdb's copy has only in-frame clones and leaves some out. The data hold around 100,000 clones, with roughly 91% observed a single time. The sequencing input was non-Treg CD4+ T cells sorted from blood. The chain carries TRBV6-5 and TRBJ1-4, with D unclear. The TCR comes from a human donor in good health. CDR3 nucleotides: TGTGCCAGCAGTTACTCGGGCGGGACTAATGAAAAACTGTTTTTT. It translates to CASSYSGGTNEKLFF.